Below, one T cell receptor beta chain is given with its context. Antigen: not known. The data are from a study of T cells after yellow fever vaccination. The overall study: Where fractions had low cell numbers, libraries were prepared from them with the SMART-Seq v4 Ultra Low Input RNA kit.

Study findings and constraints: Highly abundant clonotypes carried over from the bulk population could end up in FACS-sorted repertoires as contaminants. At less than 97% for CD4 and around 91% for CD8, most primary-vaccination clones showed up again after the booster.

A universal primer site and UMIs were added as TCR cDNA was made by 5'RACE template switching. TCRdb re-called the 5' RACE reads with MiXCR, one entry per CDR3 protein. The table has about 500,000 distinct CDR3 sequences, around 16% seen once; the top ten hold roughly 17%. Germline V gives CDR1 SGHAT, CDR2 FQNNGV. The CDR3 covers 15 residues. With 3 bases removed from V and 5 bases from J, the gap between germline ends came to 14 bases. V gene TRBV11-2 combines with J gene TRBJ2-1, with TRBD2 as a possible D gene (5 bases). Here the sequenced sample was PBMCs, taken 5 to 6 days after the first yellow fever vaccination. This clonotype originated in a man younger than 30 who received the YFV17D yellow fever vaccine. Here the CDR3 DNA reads TGTGCCAGCAGCTTCCAGAGCGGAGACGACAATGAGCAGTTCTTC. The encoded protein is CASSFQSGDDNEQFF.